This record looks at one T cell receptor (beta chain) sequence and its context. These data originate in a study of blood T cell repertoires in COVID-19. Study details: COVID-19 samples from acute and convalescent phases originated in the United States, Italy and Spain. Nucleic acid was either cDNA or gDNA, and it came from T cells, B-cell-depleted T cells, or PBMCs.

Here immunoSEQ multiplex PCR was the method, and the copy in TCRdb shows in-frame clones only, minus some. The sample has around 110,000 clones, just under 85% seen once. This TCR was recovered from a man between 65 and 85 years old with active or convalescent COVID-19. Sequenced input: peripheral blood.

CDR3 sequence (DNA): TGTGCCAGCAGCCTTGACAGGGTCCCCGCCTACGAGCAGTACTTC. It translates to CASSLDRVPAYEQYF. This sequence joins TRBV7-9 and TRBJ2-7; 7 nucleotides line up with TRBD1. This CDR3 is 15 amino acids long. Germline V CDR1 and CDR2: SEHNR, FQNEAQ (reference sequence). After removal of 5 bases from V and 2 bases from J, the junction contained 9 bases not matched to a gene.